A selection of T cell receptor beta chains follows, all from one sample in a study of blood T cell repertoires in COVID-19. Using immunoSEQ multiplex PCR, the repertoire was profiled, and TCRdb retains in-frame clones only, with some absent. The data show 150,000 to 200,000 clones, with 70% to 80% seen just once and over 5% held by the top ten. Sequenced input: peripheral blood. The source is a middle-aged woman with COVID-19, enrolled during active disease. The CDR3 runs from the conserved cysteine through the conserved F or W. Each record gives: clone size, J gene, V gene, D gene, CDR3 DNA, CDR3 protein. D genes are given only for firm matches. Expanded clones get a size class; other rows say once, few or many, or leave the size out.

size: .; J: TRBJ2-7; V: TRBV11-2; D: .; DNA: TGTGCCAGCAGCTACTACTACGAGCAGTACTTC; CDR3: CASSYYYEQYF
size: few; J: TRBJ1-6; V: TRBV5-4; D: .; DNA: TGTGCCAGCAGCTCCGGGACACTGAATTCACCCCTCCACTTT; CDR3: CASSSGTLNSPLHF
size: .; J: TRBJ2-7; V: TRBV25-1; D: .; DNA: TGTGCCAGCACCACTGGGAGCGCCTACGAGCAGTACTTC; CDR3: CASTTGSAYEQYF
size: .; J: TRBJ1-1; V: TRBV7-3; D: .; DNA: TGTGCCAGCAGCGACCCGGGGGTTAAGGGCACTGAAGCTTTCTTT; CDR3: CASSDPGVKGTEAFF
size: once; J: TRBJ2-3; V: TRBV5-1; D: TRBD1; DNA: TGCGCCAGCAGCCGACAGGGCCGGGGCACAGATACGCAGTATTTT; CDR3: CASSRQGRGTDTQYF
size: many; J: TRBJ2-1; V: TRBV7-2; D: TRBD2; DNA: TGTGCCAGCAGCACGACCGGGACTAACTACAATGAGCAGTTCTTC; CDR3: CASSTTGTNYNEQFF
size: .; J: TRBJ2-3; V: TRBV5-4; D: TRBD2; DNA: TGTGCCAGCAGAACCCTAGCGGGGGCCACAGATACGCAGTATTTT; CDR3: CASRTLAGATDTQYF
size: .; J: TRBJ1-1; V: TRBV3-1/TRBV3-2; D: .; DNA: TGTGCCAGCAGCCAAGCCCAATTAGGGGGCACTGAAGCTTTCTTT; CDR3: CASSQAQLGGTEAFF
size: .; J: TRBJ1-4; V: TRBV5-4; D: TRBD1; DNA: TGTGCCAGCAGCACACAGGGGACGAGTAATGAAAAACTGTTTTTT; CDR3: CASSTQGTSNEKLFF
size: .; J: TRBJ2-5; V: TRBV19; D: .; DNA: TGTGCCAGTAGTATACAGGTTCGCGAGACCCAGTACTTC; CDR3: CASSIQVRETQYF
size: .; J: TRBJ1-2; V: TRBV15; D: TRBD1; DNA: TGTGCCACCAGCAGACAAACAGTGGGGGACAGTCTCTATGGCTACACCTTC; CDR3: CATSRQTVGDSLYGYTF
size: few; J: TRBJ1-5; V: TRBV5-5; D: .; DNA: TGTGCCAGCAGCGCGTCCCGGGACATTTATCAGCCCCAGCATTTT; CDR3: CASSASRDIYQPQHF
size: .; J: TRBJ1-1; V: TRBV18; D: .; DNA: TGTGCCAGCTCACCGGTTGAGGTTTTCTCTGAAGCTTTCTTT; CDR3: CASSPVEVFSEAFF
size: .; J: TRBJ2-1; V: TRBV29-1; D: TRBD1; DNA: TGCAGCGTGGGGACAGCCCAGTTATCTAATGAGCAGTTCTTC; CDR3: CSVGTAQLSNEQFF
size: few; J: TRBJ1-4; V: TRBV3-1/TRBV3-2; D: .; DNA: TGTGCCAGCCGTGACGGACATAGAAATGAAAAACTGTTTTTT; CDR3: CASRDGHRNEKLFF
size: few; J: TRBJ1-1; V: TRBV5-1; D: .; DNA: TGCGCCAGCAGCCGCGACAGGGAAGCTTTCTTT; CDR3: CASSRDREAFF
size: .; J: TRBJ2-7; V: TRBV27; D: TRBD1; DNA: TGTGCCAGCAGTTTCGGGACAGCCTACGAGCAGTACTTC; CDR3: CASSFGTAYEQYF